Following are 25 T cell receptor beta chains from one sample sequenced in a study of shared T cell receptors in the human thymus. Measured with immunoSEQ multiplex PCR; TCRdb has only the in-frame clones, and not every one. The data show hundreds of thousands of clones, about 80% seen once. A further study also used this sample, focusing on human thymus T cells.

Specimen: thymocytes. The receptors here all came from a boy under three years old with a congenital heart defect.

J is TRBJ1-5 and V is TRBV27; no reliable D call. V dropped 4 bases and J dropped 4 bases, with 8 bases sitting between them. The CDR3 consists of 13 residues. CDR1 and CDR2 (germline): MNHEY, SMNVEV (reference sequence). CDR3 sequence (DNA): TGTGCCAGCAGTTCCGGACTGAATCAGCCCCAGCATTTT. It codes for CASSSGLNQPQHF.

The rearrangement uses TRBV10-3 and TRBJ2-7; D may be TRBD2 (5 bases). Trimming shortened V by 3 bases and J by 5 bases, and 11 bases separated the two germline ends. The CDR3 is made up of 13 amino acids. Per germline, CDR1 ENHRY and CDR2 SYGVKD. The CDR3 coding sequence is TGTGCCATCAGTGATAGAGGGTCCCACGAGCAGTACTTC. Translated: CAISDRGSHEQYF.

V usage is TRBV20-1 and J usage is TRBJ2-1, with D perhaps TRBD2 (6 bases). Between the trimmed V and J ends, which lost 3 bases and 12 bases, there was a span of 12 bases. Germline-derived CDR1 and CDR2 are DFQATT and SNEGSKA (reference sequence). There are 11 residues in the CDR3. CDR3 coding DNA: TGCAGTGCTAGGCTGGGGGGTGGGCAGTTCTTC. This codes for CSARLGGGQFF.

The chain carries TRBV28 and TRBJ2-5; D possibly corresponds to TRBD2 (5 bases). The CDR3 length is 17 residues. CDR1 is MDHEN, CDR2 SYDVKM, per germline. The V end was cut by 3 bases, the J end by 5 bases, with 22 bases between. The CDR3 DNA follows: TGTGCCAGCAGTTTCCCCCTCCCCGCTAGCCCGCAGGAGACCCAGTACTTC. Amino acids: CASSFPLPASPQETQYF.

A few counts support this clone. The V call is TRBV4-3, the J call TRBJ2-1; 11 bases agree with TRBD2. Looked up from germline, CDR1 is LGHNA and CDR2 is YSLEER. The CDR3 length is 17 residues. J gave up 4 bases and V 2 bases, and 7 bases lay outside the gene matches. The CDR3 here is CASSQWIAGGPYNEQFF. The CDR3 DNA follows: TGCGCCAGCAGCCAATGGATAGCGGGAGGGCCTTACAATGAGCAGTTCTTC.

V is TRBV29-1 and J is TRBJ2-5; D perhaps matches TRBD2 (7 bases). The CDR3 extends over 14 amino acids. Trimming removed 1 base from V and 1 base from J, with 10 bases in between. Germline V gene lookup returns CDR1 SQVTM and CDR2 ANQGSEA. The CDR3 DNA reads as TGCAGCGTTGAAGGCCGGGGGGCCCAAGAGACCCAGTACTTC. Amino acid sequence: CSVEGRGAQETQYF.

This chain links TRBV2 with TRBJ2-1; 10 bases align to TRBD1. The V gene's germline CDR1 is SNHLY and CDR2 FYNNEI. The CDR3 totals 16 residues. V gave up 8 bases and J gave up 4 bases; unmatched junction bases: 11. CDR3 residues: CASGRQGATFYNEQFF. The CDR3 DNA is TGTGCCAGCGGTAGACAGGGGGCGACCTTTTACAATGAGCAGTTCTTC.

This clone appeared a few times. The genes are TRBV10-3 and TRBJ2-1, with TRBD2 as a possible D gene (6 bases). The length of the CDR3 is 11 residues. Germline V gene lookup returns CDR1 ENHRY and CDR2 SYGVKD. Between the trimmed V and J ends, which lost 6 bases and 13 bases, there was a span of 13 bases. CDR3 bases: TGTGCCATCAGCCGTCGGGACTCTCAGTTCTTC. Translated, it gives CAISRRDSQFF.

J is TRBJ2-5 and V is TRBV4-1, with 7 bases aligning to TRBD2. V was clipped by 4 bases and J by 11 bases; unmatched bases: 4. The germline V gene has CDR1 MGHRA and CDR2 YSYEKL. The CDR3 runs to 11 residues. CDR3 residues: CASSPGGTQYF. The CDR3 nucleotides are TGCGCCAGCAGCCCGGGAGGAACACAGTACTTC.

The chain couples TRBV7-9 to TRBJ2-1; 11 bases fit TRBD2. The length of the CDR3 is 15 residues. V shed 4 bases, J shed 9 bases, and the junction held 8 bases outside the gene matches. Per the germline V gene, CDR1 is SEHNR and CDR2 is FQNEAQ (reference sequence). Written as DNA, the CDR3 is TGTGCCAGCAGCTCCGGGACTAGCGGAGATAGTGAGCAGTTCTTC. Translation: CASSSGTSGDSEQFF.

V and J are TRBV28 and TRBJ2-3; TRBD2 aligns across 12 bases. Germline CDR1 reads MDHEN; CDR2 reads SYDVKM. With V trimmed by 6 bases and J by 0 bases, 7 bases remained unmatched. The CDR3 is 17 residues long. The CDR3 loop reads CASSQRTSGMSTDTQYF. The CDR3 DNA follows: TGTGCCAGCAGCCAGAGGACTAGCGGGATGAGCACAGATACGCAGTATTTT.

This clone was recorded once. J is TRBJ2-7 and V is TRBV19; D possibly corresponds to TRBD2 (7 bases). Trimming left V 5 bases short and J 2 bases short, with 16 bases between. This CDR3 is 15 amino acids long. Per the germline V gene, CDR1 is LNHDA and CDR2 is SQIVND (reference sequence). CDR3 bases: TGTGCCAGTAGTCTATTCGGGGGGCCCACCTACGAGCAGTACTTC. Amino acids: CASSLFGGPTYEQYF.

The chain has TRBV20-1 and TRBJ1-5; D is unclear. V lost 0 bases to trimming and J lost 15 bases, with 12 bases between them. Germline V gene lookup returns CDR1 DFQATT and CDR2 SNEGSKA (reference sequence). There are 11 residues in the CDR3. The CDR3 is CSARDGYEGHF. The CDR3 nucleotides read TGCAGTGCTAGAGATGGGTACGAGGGGCATTTT.

The chain carries TRBV29-1 and TRBJ2-4; no clear D gene. The germline V gene has CDR1 SQVTM and CDR2 ANQGSEA. V was clipped by 6 bases and J by 1 base, with 19 bases between them. The CDR3 runs to 16 residues. CDR3 in amino acids: CSVLTTPSKAKNIQYF. The CDR3 region has the DNA TGCAGCGTACTCACTACTCCTTCCAAGGCCAAAAACATTCAGTACTTC.

In the case of this clone: The identical CDR3 is also encoded by other nucleotide sequences in the sample. This chain connects TRBV10-3 to TRBJ2-7; D is unclear. V was shortened by 0 bases and J by 3 bases, with 6 bases between the two germline ends. The CDR3 is 13 amino acids. Germline lookup yields CDR1 ENHRY and CDR2 SYGVKD. The CDR3 nucleotides read TGTGCCATCAGTGAGTCGGCTGGCTACGAGCAGTACTTC. Translation gives CAISESAGYEQYF.

A few counts support this clone. The sample carries other DNA sequences with the same CDR3. The chain uses TRBV27 and TRBJ2-3, with 8 bases that match TRBD2. Germline V gives CDR1 MNHEY, CDR2 SMNVEV (reference sequence). The CDR3 runs to 15 residues. V was pared by 2 bases and J by 1 base, with 2 bases of the junction left unmatched. The CDR3 coding sequence is TGTGCCAGCAGTTTAGCGGGAGGCCGCACAGATACGCAGTATTTT. Amino acid sequence: CASSLAGGRTDTQYF.

The chain uses TRBV9 and TRBJ1-1; perhaps TRBD1 as D (6 bases). Germline lookup yields CDR1 SGDLS and CDR2 YYNGEE. The CDR3 totals 15 residues. V was cut by 4 bases and J by 4 bases, with 17 bases left in between. The CDR3 loop reads CASSPRQGLGTEAFF. CDR3 nucleotide sequence: TGTGCCAGCAGCCCCCGGCAGGGGCTGGGCACTGAAGCTTTCTTT.

The V and J genes are TRBV4-1 and TRBJ2-3; TRBD2 matches 8 bases. Losses at the gene ends were 3 bases for V and 2 bases for J; bases not matched to a gene: 7. The germline CDR1 and CDR2 sequences are MGHRA and YSYEKL. CDR3 length: 16 residues. The CDR3 DNA reads TGCGCCAGCAGCCATGTACTAGCGGTTTCCACAGATACGCAGTATTTT. Amino acid sequence: CASSHVLAVSTDTQYF.

This rearrangement joins TRBV6-1 to TRBJ2-7; D remains ambiguous. This CDR3 region has 14 residues. Per germline, CDR1 MNHNS and CDR2 SASEGT. The ends were cut back, 7 bases at V and 2 bases at J, with 15 bases in the middle. The CDR3: CASTTTRVPYEQYF. The CDR3 coding sequence is TGTGCCAGCACTACAACCCGGGTTCCCTACGAGCAGTACTTC.

The chain recombines TRBV6-5 with TRBJ1-2; a possible D gene is TRBD1 (5 bases). Between the trimmed V and J ends, which lost 2 bases and 4 bases, there was a span of 14 bases. Germline CDR1 reads MNHEY; CDR2 reads SVGAGI. The CDR3 length is 15 residues. DNA of the CDR3: TGTGCCAGCAGTTACACAAAGCAGGGCCCCTATGGCTACACCTTC. This gives the protein CASSYTKQGPYGYTF.

Written as DNA, the CDR3 is TGTGCCAGCAGCTTCGGCGGTGGGTACCAAGAGACCCAGTACTTC. Its protein product is CASSFGGGYQETQYF. The gene calls are TRBV7-2 and TRBJ2-5; D is unresolved. The CDR3 covers 15 residues. V shed 3 bases and J shed 0 bases, with 11 bases lying between them. CDR1 SGHTA and CDR2 FQGNSA come from the germline V gene.

This sequence joins TRBV7-2 and TRBJ2-2, with 13 bases matching TRBD2. This CDR3 is 18 amino acids long. Trimming cost V 5 bases and J 5 bases; bases outside gene matches: 11. In germline, CDR1 is SGHTA, CDR2 FQGNSA. The CDR3, as DNA: TGTGCCAGCAGCGCACGGACTAGCGGGAGACAGGGAACCGGGGAGCTGTTTTTT. Its translation: CASSARTSGRQGTGELFF.

This sequence joins TRBV4-3 and TRBJ2-1, with a tentative D call TRBD1 (5 bases). The CDR3 is made up of 18 amino acids. Trimming cost V 3 bases and J 4 bases, with 22 bases left between them. The germline V gene encodes CDR1 LGHNA and CDR2 YSLEER. CDR3 amino acids: CASSHGFRQPPTYNEQFF. The CDR3 region has the DNA TGCGCCAGCAGCCATGGCTTTAGACAGCCGCCAACGTACAATGAGCAGTTCTTC.

The chain carries TRBV10-1 and TRBJ2-1; D gene ambiguous. The CDR3 runs 16 residues. Germline V gene lookup returns CDR1 WNHNN and CDR2 SYGVQD (reference sequence). Deletions cut 4 bases from V and 2 bases from J, with 15 bases between. This chain's CDR3 is CASSGPKSATYNEQFF. The CDR3 DNA reads as TGCGCCAGCAGTGGGCCAAAATCCGCCACCTACAATGAGCAGTTCTTC.

The rearrangement links TRBV27 to TRBJ2-3, with TRBD2 identical over 13 bases. The germline gives CDR1 MNHEY, CDR2 SMNVEV (reference sequence). V lost 4 bases, J lost 0 bases, and 10 bases stayed unmatched. The CDR3 contains 19 residues. DNA for the CDR3: TGTGCCAGCAGTTCCCCAACGGGACTAGCGGGATTTAGCACAGATACGCAGTATTTT. It translates to CASSSPTGLAGFSTDTQYF.